These 22 T cell receptor beta chains came from one sample sequenced in a study of identical twins (dated by TCRdb to the mid-2010s). The library was prepared using 5' RACE. Sequencing used an Illumina HiSeq 2000. The public sequencing data were trimmed at Q25 with fastp and processed into clonotypes with MiXCR by TCRdb, which kept only in-frame beta chains. Each record represents a unique CDR3 protein, reported with the most common genes and DNA among its rows. The sample yields roughly 350,000 distinct CDR3 sequences; 9% were counted once. Of the sample, roughly 9% falls within the top ten clones. Sequencing was done on a sample of naive T cells sorted from blood. What the cell subset or site label conveys for this sample: cells isolated with a human naive T-cell isolation kit. The receptors shown here come from a woman between 50 and 59 years old in good health.

The chain has TRBV24-1 and TRBJ2-6; 10 bases agree with TRBD1. With 6 bases clipped from V and 3 bases from J, the junction kept 7 bases outside the gene matches. CDR1 is KGHDR and CDR2 is SFDVKD in the germline V gene. The CDR3 extends over 17 amino acids. CDR3 nucleotides: TGTGCCACCAGTACCGGGACAGGGGTTTTTGGGGCCAACGTCCTGACTTTC. Translating it yields CATSTGTGVFGANVLTF.

This clonotype was observed a few times. The rearrangement links TRBV19 to TRBJ2-2; D uncertain. The germline gives CDR1 LNHDA, CDR2 SQIVND (reference sequence). Deletions cut 3 bases from V and 0 bases from J, with 8 bases between. The CDR3 spans 15 residues. CDR3 loop: CASSIQMTNTGELFF. Here the CDR3 DNA reads TGTGCCAGTAGTATCCAGATGACGAACACCGGGGAGCTGTTTTTT.

This clonotype was detected a few times. This sequence joins TRBV11-3 and TRBJ2-7, with TRBD2 matching 14 bases. CDR1 and CDR2 from the germline V gene are SGHNT and YENEEA. The junction had 11 bases not matched to a gene; V was cut back by 5 bases and J by 2 bases. The length of the CDR3 is 18 residues. This CDR3 is CASSPNGTSGSFPYEQYF. In DNA, the CDR3 is TGTGCCAGCAGCCCGAACGGGACTAGCGGGAGTTTTCCCTACGAGCAGTACTTC.

V is TRBV20-1 and J is TRBJ2-3; TRBD2 might be the D (5 bases). Trimming took off 6 bases at V and 3 bases at J, with 10 bases between the two ends. The germline V gene has CDR1 DFQATT and CDR2 SNEGSKA (reference sequence). The CDR3 is 12 amino acids. The CDR3 loop is CSAEGSTDTQYF. For the CDR3, the DNA is TGCAGTGCAGAGGGCTCGACAGATACGCAGTATTTT.

There are a few counts of this clonotype. The rearrangement joins TRBV6-5 to TRBJ2-3; tentatively, D is TRBD2 (6 bases). Per the germline V gene, CDR1 is MNHEY and CDR2 is SVGAGI. The CDR3 length is 15 residues. Trimming removed 6 bases at V and 3 bases at J, with 16 bases between. CDR3 sequence (DNA): TGTGCCAGCAGCACCCCGACTAGTGCAACAGATACGCAGTATTTT. Residues: CASSTPTSATDTQYF.

This clonotype came up a few times. This chain uses TRBV29-1 with TRBJ2-1; 7 bases are shared with TRBD1. The CDR3 runs to 13 residues. V trimming: 5 bases; J trimming: 4 bases; junction bases outside the gene matches: 5. CDR1 is SQVTM and CDR2 is ANQGSEA in the germline V gene. CDR3 amino acids: CSVSRGLYNEQFF. DNA for the CDR3: TGCAGCGTTTCCAGGGGGTTGTACAATGAGCAGTTCTTC.

The gene calls are TRBV11-3 and TRBJ1-2; 8 nucleotides align to TRBD1. The CDR3 runs to 14 residues. Germline V CDR1 and CDR2: SGHNT, YENEEA. V lost 5 bases and J lost 8; bases outside the gene matches: 10. CDR3 protein: CASSPPTGGVGYTF. For the CDR3, the DNA is TGTGCCAGCAGCCCACCCACAGGGGGAGTGGGCTACACCTTC.

V gene TRBV7-9 combines with J gene TRBJ2-6, with 12 bases aligning to TRBD2. The CDR3 has 17 amino acids. Germline lookup yields CDR1 SEHNR and CDR2 FQNEAQ (reference sequence). V shed 5 bases, J shed 3 bases, and the junction held 5 bases outside the gene matches. CDR3 nucleotide sequence: TGTGCCAGCAGCCAGACTAGCGGGAGCTTTGGGGCCAACGTCCTGACTTTC. This translates into CASSQTSGSFGANVLTF.

This clonotype was observed many times. The rearrangement links TRBV4-1 to TRBJ1-2; possible D gene TRBD1, 6 bases. V lost 1 base and J lost 2, with 8 bases in between. This CDR3 comprises 14 residues. In germline, CDR1 is MGHRA, CDR2 YSYEKL. DNA of the CDR3: TGCGCCAGCAGCCAAGCCAGGGGAAACTATGGCTACACCTTC. This gives the protein CASSQARGNYGYTF.

V and J are TRBV27 and TRBJ2-7; TRBD1 might be the D (6 bases). Between the trimmed V and J ends, which lost 8 bases and 2 bases, there was a span of 13 bases. CDR1 is MNHEY and CDR2 is SMNVEV in the germline V gene (reference sequence). The CDR3 loop spans 13 amino acids. CDR3 sequence: CASGPDRTYEQYF. For the CDR3, the DNA is TGTGCCAGCGGGCCCGACAGGACCTACGAGCAGTACTTC.

This clonotype was detected many times. This chain connects TRBV9 to TRBJ2-5; 12 positions match TRBD1. The V gene end was trimmed by 4 bases and the J gene end by 1 base; junction bases not matched to a gene: 5. The CDR3 length is 16 residues. CDR1 is SGDLS, CDR2 YYNGEE, per germline. CDR3 residues: CASSTGTGGFQETQYF. Here the CDR3 DNA reads TGTGCCAGCAGCACAGGGACAGGGGGCTTCCAAGAGACCCAGTACTTC.

This chain uses TRBV5-4 with TRBJ2-2, with 9 bases fitting TRBD1. CDR3 length: 15 residues. Germline V gives CDR1 SGHNT, CDR2 YYREEE (reference sequence). Losses at the gene ends were 3 bases for V and 6 bases for J; bases not matched to a gene: 6. As DNA, the CDR3 is TGTGCCAGCAGCTGGGGGGACAGGGTTGCCGGGGAGCTGTTTTTT. It encodes CASSWGDRVAGELFF.

This clonotype occurred a few times. The V and J genes are TRBV20-1 and TRBJ2-7; a possible D gene is TRBD2 (5 bases). CDR3 length: 14 amino acids. Germline V CDR1 and CDR2: DFQATT, SNEGSKA (reference sequence). V was shortened by 4 bases and J by 1 base, with 14 bases between the two germline ends. In DNA form, the CDR3 reads TGCAGTGCTATAGGGAGTGGACGGTCCTACGAGCAGTACTTC. Translated, it gives CSAIGSGRSYEQYF.

The sample holds many counts of this clonotype. CDR3 nucleotide sequence: TGCGCCAGCAGGAGCGGACTAGCGGGAACCTACGAGCAGTACGTC. It yields the protein CASRSGLAGTYEQYV. This chain connects TRBV5-1 to TRBJ2-7; 12 bases are shared with TRBD2. Germline V lookup: CDR1 SGHRS, CDR2 YFSETQ. This CDR3 comprises 15 residues. After removal of 5 bases from V and 2 bases from J, the junction contained 5 bases not matched to a gene.

The rearrangement joins TRBV20-1 to TRBJ1-6; 7 positions agree with TRBD1. Germline CDR1 DFQATT, CDR2 SNEGSKA (reference sequence). After removal of 5 bases from V and 7 bases from J, the junction contained 8 bases not matched to a gene. This CDR3 comprises 14 residues. In DNA, the CDR3 is TGCAGTGCTTCCAGGGGGGGCGAGAATTCACCCCTCCACTTT. As protein: CSASRGGENSPLHF.

This clonotype was seen many times. V and J are TRBV24-1 and TRBJ2-1; 8 positions agree with TRBD2. In germline, CDR1 is KGHDR, CDR2 SFDVKD. This CDR3 is built from 18 residues. The trim removed 4 bases at V and 1 base at J, leaving 11 bases unmatched. CDR3 sequence: CATSDSLSGTSSYNEQFF. The CDR3 bases are TGTGCCACCAGTGACTCCCTTTCCGGGACTAGTTCCTACAATGAGCAGTTCTTC.

The sample holds a few counts of this clonotype. This chain joins TRBV19 and TRBJ1-1; D gene ambiguous. The CDR3 extends over 13 amino acids. V gave up 1 base and J gave up 6 bases, with 9 bases separating them. The germline V gene has CDR1 LNHDA and CDR2 SQIVND (reference sequence). CDR3 sequence: CASSIGVKAEAFF. The CDR3 DNA sequence: TGTGCCAGTAGTATAGGAGTAAAGGCTGAAGCTTTCTTT.

A few counts support this clonotype. The V and J genes are TRBV5-4 and TRBJ2-1; 9 nucleotides align to TRBD2. The J segment lost 6 bases and the V segment lost 4 bases, leaving 14 bases of the junction unmatched. Germline lookup yields CDR1 SGHNT and CDR2 YYREEE (reference sequence). The CDR3 runs 17 residues. The CDR3: CASSKGSGRSQPNEQFF. As DNA, the CDR3 is TGTGCCAGCAGCAAGGGGAGCGGGAGGTCCCAACCCAATGAGCAGTTCTTC.

This chain uses TRBV19 with TRBJ2-5; maybe TRBD2 (7 bases). CDR3 length: 16 residues. Germline CDR1 and CDR2: LNHDA and SQIVND (reference sequence). The V end lost 4 bases, the J end lost 5 bases, and 20 bases lay between the germline ends. The CDR3 sequence: CASSTAAGGRRETQYF. The CDR3 bases are TGTGCCAGTAGTACCGCGGCCGGGGGGCGCCGGGAGACCCAGTACTTC.

This clonotype was detected a few times. This rearrangement joins TRBV6-6 to TRBJ2-3, with no clear D. The CDR3 length is 14 residues. Between the trimmed V and J ends, which lost 0 bases and 9 bases, there was a span of 13 bases. Germline CDR1 is MNHNY and CDR2 is SVGAGI (reference sequence). The DNA for the CDR3 is TGTGCCAGCAGTTACTCTACCCTAGGAGAGACGCAGTATTTT. It translates to CASSYSTLGETQYF.

The chain uses TRBV6-5 and TRBJ2-7; D is unresolved. Germline lookup yields CDR1 MNHEY and CDR2 SVGAGI. Trimming took 0 bases from V and 6 from J, leaving 6 bases between them. This CDR3 region has 12 residues. CDR3 nucleotides: TGTGCCAGCAGTTACTCAGGGTTCGAGCAGTACTTC. It yields the protein CASSYSGFEQYF.

There are many counts of this clonotype. The V and J genes are TRBV12-3 or TRBV12-4 and TRBJ2-1; the match to TRBD1 covers 7 bases. There are 16 residues in the CDR3. The junction had 11 bases not matched to a gene; V was cut back by 2 bases and J by 7 bases. CDR3 DNA: TGTGCCAGCAGTTTACCCCCATGGACAGGCGGGAATGAGCAGTTCTTC. Its protein product is CASSLPPWTGGNEQFF.